The next 14 T cell receptor beta chains were all read from a single sample in a study of beta chain features in type 1 diabetes. Every isolated RNA sample was fully reverse transcribed, so sequencing captured expressed TCRB transcripts. Data came from immunoSEQ multiplex PCR; TCRdb stores just in-frame clones and leaves some out. The data contain 390,000 or so clones, more than 11% of them singletons. The sample was naive CD4+ T cells from blood. The origin of the receptors is a man aged 25 to 40 in good health.

This clone showed up just a few times. This rearrangement joins TRBV7-3 to TRBJ2-7; no definite D call. V lost 3 bases and J 2 bases, leaving 11 bases between the germline ends. This CDR3 has 14 amino acids. CDR1 is SGHTA and CDR2 is FQGTGA in the germline V gene. The CDR3, as DNA: TGTGCCAGCAGCTTGGGTAGGGCCACCTACGAGCAGTACGTC. It encodes CASSLGRATYEQYV.

The J gene is TRBJ1-2, the V gene TRBV2; 8 bases fit TRBD1. Germline V gene sequence: CDR1 SNHLY, CDR2 FYNNEI. The CDR3 length is 16 residues. V lost 1 base, J lost 7 bases, and 11 bases stayed unmatched. The CDR3 protein is CASSEGQGSIGGGYTF. CDR3 sequence (DNA): TGTGCCAGCAGTGAAGGACAGGGGTCTATAGGCGGTGGCTACACCTTC.

This chain uses TRBV6-6 with TRBJ2-4; D uncertain. Per the germline V gene, CDR1 is MNHNY and CDR2 is SVGAGI (reference sequence). The germline V and J ends were trimmed by 6 bases and 0 bases, with 12 bases remaining between them. The CDR3 totals 15 residues. CDR3 sequence reads: CASSAGQLAKNIQYF. The CDR3, as DNA: TGTGCCAGCAGCGCCGGCCAGCTAGCCAAAAACATTCAGTACTTC.

The table lists this clone with a few counts. This chain uses TRBV7-9 with TRBJ2-1; 13 positions agree with TRBD2. The CDR3 is made up of 14 amino acids. Trimming removed 8 bases from V and 6 bases from J; junction bases left unmatched: 4. Germline CDR1 SEHNR, CDR2 FQNEAQ (reference sequence). The CDR3 coding sequence is TGTGCCAGCGGCCGACTAGCGGGAGGCAATGAGCAGTTCTTC. Its protein product is CASGRLAGGNEQFF.

In the case of this clone: The same CDR3 can be traced to other DNA sequences in this sample. The chain couples TRBV9 to TRBJ1-1; D gene unclear. The germline V gene encodes CDR1 SGDLS and CDR2 YYNGEE. The CDR3 runs 13 residues. The V gene lost 0 bases and the J gene lost 0 bases, with 3 bases spanning the gap. The CDR3 is CASSVALNTEAFF. The CDR3 nucleotides read TGTGCCAGCAGCGTAGCCCTGAACACTGAAGCTTTCTTT.

The V and J genes are TRBV18 and TRBJ2-5; unclear D gene. Germline loops: CDR1 KGHSH, CDR2 LQKENI. The CDR3 spans 13 residues. V gave up 3 bases and J gave up 4 bases, with 9 bases separating them. The CDR3 DNA sequence: TGTGCCAGCTCACCTTACGTCAGAGAGACCCAGTACTTC. This translates into CASSPYVRETQYF.

The rearrangement links TRBV9 to TRBJ2-7; D is unresolved. Germline lookup yields CDR1 SGDLS and CDR2 YYNGEE. The V end lost 0 bases, the J end lost 7 bases, and 8 bases lay between the germline ends. The CDR3 runs to 12 residues. Here the CDR3 DNA reads TGTGCCAGCAGCGTAGAGGGTAGGGAGCAGTACTTC. Translated, it gives CASSVEGREQYF.

A remark on this clone: Its ends do not fully match the called genes, so a read error is possible. This chain uses TRBV19 with TRBJ2-5, with 7 bases aligning to TRBD1. The CDR3 totals 15 residues. CDR1 and CDR2 from the germline V gene are LNHDA and SQIVND (reference sequence). CDR3 sequence: CATSKFRDSQETQYF. The CDR3 bases are TGTGCCACTAGTAAATTTCGGGACAGCCAAGAGACCCAGTACTTC.

This clone was observed a few times. J is TRBJ2-3 and V is TRBV15; D is uncertain. Trimming pared 0 bases from V and 0 bases from J, leaving 7 bases between. The CDR3 length is 15 residues. Per the germline V gene, CDR1 is LNHNV and CDR2 is YYDKDF (reference sequence). The CDR3 sequence: CATSREFGSTDTQYF. The CDR3 coding sequence is TGTGCCACCAGCAGAGAGTTCGGTAGCACAGATACGCAGTATTTT.

This clone was seen a few times. CDR3 region: CATSIIRTGDPYEQYV. The CDR3 DNA follows: TGTGCCACCAGCATTATACGGACAGGGGATCCCTACGAGCAGTACGTC. This chain joins TRBV15 and TRBJ2-7; 9 bases fit TRBD1. J gave up 2 bases and V 4 bases, and 9 bases lay outside the gene matches. The CDR3 consists of 16 residues. CDR1 LNHNV and CDR2 YYDKDF come from the germline V gene (reference sequence).

This sequence joins TRBV23-1 and TRBJ2-1, with 7 bases fitting TRBD2. TRBV23-1 carries the ORF label, with uncertain function. CDR3 size: 20 residues. With 1 base clipped from V and 5 bases from J, the junction kept 20 bases outside the gene matches. The CDR3 region is CASSQFSVVTGGSNNNEQFF. In nucleotides, the CDR3 is TGCGCCAGCAGTCAATTCTCGGTGGTTACGGGCGGGAGCAATAACAATGAGCAGTTCTTC.

This chain uses TRBV29-1 with TRBJ2-1; the match to TRBD2 covers 15 bases. This CDR3 comprises 16 residues. Germline V gene sequence: CDR1 SQVTM, CDR2 ANQGSEA. The V segment lost 8 bases and the J segment 10 bases; nucleotides outside the gene matches: 15. The CDR3 loop is CSTNVGLAGGPEEQFF. Here the CDR3 DNA reads TGCAGCACAAACGTCGGACTAGCGGGAGGGCCGGAGGAGCAGTTCTTC.

The V and J genes are TRBV30 and TRBJ1-2; 8 bases fit TRBD1. The germline CDR1 and CDR2 sequences are GTSNPN and SVGIG (reference sequence). J gave up 6 bases and V 2 bases, and 5 bases lay outside the gene matches. There are 13 residues in the CDR3. This chain's CDR3 is CAWSLRTGNGYTF. The CDR3 nucleotides are TGTGCCTGGAGTCTCCGGACAGGGAATGGCTACACCTTC.

There are a few counts of this clone. A much larger clone lies one base from this, so it may be a read error. The chain employs TRBV28 and TRBJ2-1; D is ambiguous. Trimming left V 5 bases short and J 2 bases short, with 1 base between. The germline V gene has CDR1 MDHEN and CDR2 SYDVKM. The CDR3 totals 11 residues. The chain's CDR3 is CASSTYNEQFF. CDR3 bases: TGTGCCAGCAGTACCTACAATGAGCAGTTCTTC.